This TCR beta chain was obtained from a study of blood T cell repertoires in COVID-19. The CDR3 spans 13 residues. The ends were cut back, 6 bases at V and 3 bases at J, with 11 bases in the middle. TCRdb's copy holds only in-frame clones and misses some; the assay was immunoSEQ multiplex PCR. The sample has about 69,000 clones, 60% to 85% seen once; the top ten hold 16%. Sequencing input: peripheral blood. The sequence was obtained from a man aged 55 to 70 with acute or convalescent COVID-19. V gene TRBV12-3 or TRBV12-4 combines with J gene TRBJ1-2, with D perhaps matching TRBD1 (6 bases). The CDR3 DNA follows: TGTGCCAGCAGGGTACAGGGTGACTATGGCTACACCTTC. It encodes CASRVQGDYGYTF.